The present TCR beta chain was sequenced within a study of cytomegalovirus exposure and HLA in healthy donors. About the research overall: The use of the same platform for the 90 to 150 validation repertoires and the roughly 680 first-cohort repertoires was reported by a later analysis. Overall study results and limits: The classifier, whose performance was assessed in both the original and validation cohorts, reportedly diagnosed cytomegalovirus status with high specificity and sensitivity. Most TCRs appeared rarely, but some public TCRs recurred in many donors. TCR beta chains numbering 150 to 200 were designated cytomegalovirus-associated.

This clone has just a few counts. Its cognate antigen is unknown. The germline V gene has CDR1 MNHEY and CDR2 SMNVEV (reference sequence). The V and J ends lost 8 bases and 6 bases respectively, with 20 bases between them. CDR3 length: 15 residues. TCRdb's table, derived via immunoSEQ multiplex PCR, lists solely in-frame clones and lacks some. The sample contains 140,000 or so clones, around 90% of which appear only once. This TCR was recovered from a woman aged 25-40 years in good health and CMV-seropositive. This sequence joins TRBV27 and TRBJ2-1; possibly TRBD2 for D (6 bases). Material: PBMCs. The CDR3, as DNA: TGTGCCAGCTCTCTTCTAGCGAGAAACCCCAATGAGCAGTTCTTC. Protein: CASSLLARNPNEQFF.